The 13 T cell receptor beta chains below come from one sample, sequenced in a study of cytomegalovirus exposure and HLA in healthy donors. Researchers ran the PCR with 60 Vbeta and 13 Jbeta primers. Here immunoSEQ multiplex PCR was the method, and the copy in TCRdb shows in-frame clones only, minus some. The table includes about 190,000 clones, over 70% detected once. Sample: PBMCs. The source of these receptors is a man aged 35-49 years in good health and CMV-seropositive.

In its sample, this clone was seen a few times. The chain has TRBV7-3 and TRBJ1-1; tentatively, D is TRBD1 (5 bases). From germline, CDR1 is SGHTA and CDR2 FQGTGA. V was shortened by 5 bases and J by 5 bases, with 12 bases between the two germline ends. CDR3 size: 13 residues. CDR3 region: CASSVGEDTEAFF. As DNA, the CDR3 is TGTGCCAGCAGCGTGGGGGAGGATACTGAAGCTTTCTTT. The whole variable domain, remainder taken from reference TRBV7-3 and TRBJ1-1, is GAGVSQTPSNKVTEKGKYVELRCDPISGHTALYWYRQSLGQGPEFLIYFQGTGAADDSGLPNDRFFAVRPEGSVSTLKIQRTERGDSAVYLCASSVGEDTEAFFGQGTRLTVV.

The J gene is TRBJ2-3, the V gene TRBV6-5; 9 bases are shared with TRBD1. Looked up from germline, CDR1 is MNHEY and CDR2 is SVGAGI. The length of the CDR3 is 15 residues. Unmatched junction bases numbered 6, after V lost 2 bases and J lost 6 bases. The CDR3 loop reads CASSYEPQGADTQYF. As DNA, the CDR3 is TGTGCCAGCAGTTACGAGCCACAGGGGGCCGATACGCAGTATTTT.

J is TRBJ1-2 and V is TRBV5-5; the match to TRBD1 covers 8 bases. V shed 2 bases, J shed 7 bases, and the junction held 7 bases outside the gene matches. The CDR3 totals 14 residues. In germline, CDR1 is SGHKS, CDR2 YYEKEE (reference sequence). The CDR3 here is CASSLAGQGGGYTF. CDR3 coding DNA: TGTGCCAGCAGCTTAGCCGGACAGGGTGGTGGCTACACCTTC.

The V call is TRBV15, the J call TRBJ2-7; unclear D gene. Per the germline V gene, CDR1 is LNHNV and CDR2 is YYDKDF (reference sequence). V lost 1 base and J lost 3, with 16 bases in between. The length of the CDR3 is 16 residues. CDR3 in DNA: TGTGCCACCAGCAGAGGTGCCCATAGTAAGAGCTACGAGCAGTACTTC. Translated: CATSRGAHSKSYEQYF.

V is TRBV5-1 and J is TRBJ1-4, with 7 bases that match TRBD1. The CDR3 spans 15 residues. Germline V gene data show CDR1 as SGHRS and CDR2 as YFSETQ. V lost 2 bases to trimming and J lost 8 bases; unmatched junction nucleotides: 9. The CDR3, as DNA: TGCGCCAGCAGCTTTACCGGGACAGATGGGGAAAAACTGTTTTTT. Protein: CASSFTGTDGEKLFF. The full variable domain, in which reference TRBV5-1 and TRBJ1-4 provide the parts outside the CDR3, is KAGVTQTPRYLIKTRGQQVTLSCSPISGHRSVSWYQQTPGQGLQFLFEYFSETQRNKGNFPGRFSGRQFSNSRSEMNVSTLELGDSALYLCASSFTGTDGEKLFFGSGTQLSVL.

The rearrangement joins TRBV9 to TRBJ1-3; D might be TRBD1 (5 bases). The CDR3 length is 15 residues. Trimming pared 2 bases from V and 2 bases from J, leaving 11 bases between. Per the germline V gene, CDR1 is SGDLS and CDR2 is YYNGEE. The DNA for the CDR3 is TGTGCCAGCAGCGTCCTAGGGGATACTGGAAACACCATATATTTT. Its protein is CASSVLGDTGNTIYF.

The count of this clone is one. The rearrangement uses TRBV28 and TRBJ2-7; TRBD2 agrees at 10 bases. From germline, CDR1 is MDHEN and CDR2 SYDVKM. Trimming removed 4 bases from V and 4 bases from J; junction bases left unmatched: 13. CDR3 length: 17 residues. The CDR3, as DNA: TGTGCCAGCAGTTCCCCTAGGAAGCGGGAGGGCCTGTACGAGCAGTACTTC. This sequence encodes CASSSPRKREGLYEQYF.

The table lists this clone with a count of one. The chain joins TRBV6-4 to TRBJ1-2, with D possibly being TRBD1 (5 bases). This CDR3 is 15 amino acids long. CDR1 and CDR2 (germline): MRHNA, SNTAGT. V was clipped by 5 bases and J by 6 bases, with 19 bases between them. The CDR3 DNA sequence: TGTGCCAGCAGTTCCGGGGACTCACGCGGGGATGGCTACACCTTC. Translated: CASSSGDSRGDGYTF.

The V gene is TRBV30, the J gene TRBJ1-1; 7 nucleotides align to TRBD1. Germline-derived CDR1 and CDR2 are GTSNPN and SVGIG (reference sequence). The CDR3 totals 14 residues. V gave up 3 bases and J gave up 3 bases; unmatched junction bases: 7. The CDR3 is CAWSQGQSHTEAFF. The CDR3 DNA sequence: TGTGCCTGGAGCCAGGGACAGTCCCACACTGAAGCTTTCTTT.

Turning to this clone: Within the sample, other DNA sequences also encode this same CDR3. The rearrangement links TRBV5-1 to TRBJ1-3, with D unresolved. Germline CDR1 and CDR2: SGHRS and YFSETQ. V was shortened by 0 bases and J by 3 bases, with 7 bases between the two germline ends. CDR3 length: 14 amino acids. The CDR3 nucleotides read TGCGCCAGCAGCTTGGCGGGGTTTGGAAACACCATATATTTT. Translating it yields CASSLAGFGNTIYF.

V is TRBV21-1 and J is TRBJ2-7; TRBD2, the table's D call, was not compared with the DNA. TRBV21-1 constitutes a pseudogene. The CDR3 loop spans 15 amino acids. Here the CDR3 reads CASILQAGLAYEQYF. Written as DNA, the CDR3 is TGTGCCAGCATCTTACAGGCAGGACTAGCCTACGAGCAGTACTTC.

This chain joins TRBV7-9 and TRBJ1-1; D gene uncertain. Germline values: CDR1 SEHNR, CDR2 FQNEAQ (reference sequence). This CDR3 comprises 12 residues. Trimming removed 1 base from V and 11 bases from J, with 11 bases in between. CDR3 in DNA: TGTGCCAGCAGCTTAGGGGAGTCTGGGGCTTTCTTT. Its protein product is CASSLGESGAFF.

The chain recombines TRBV6-1 with TRBJ1-1, with D possibly being TRBD1 (6 bases). From germline, CDR1 is MNHNS and CDR2 SASEGT. Trimming removed 4 bases at V and 6 bases at J, with 12 bases between. The CDR3 consists of 13 residues. CDR3 nucleotides: TGTGCCAGCAGTGGACCAGGGGTCGCTGAAGCTTTCTTT. This codes for CASSGPGVAEAFF.